The 24 T cell receptor beta chains given below trace back to one sample, sequenced in a study of monozygotic twins with inflammatory bowel disease. Following a re-call of the 5' RACE reads, TCRdb has one entry per CDR3 protein and lacks DNA. Reported are hundreds of thousands of distinct CDR3 sequences; the ten largest clones contain 2% to 2.5%. Sequences were obtained from blood. Receptor source: a human donor with ulcerative colitis or Crohn's disease, or a healthy co-twin of an affected twin (not recorded which).

This rearrangement joins TRBV12-3 or TRBV12-4 to TRBJ1-1; TCRdb calls TRBD1, which cannot be checked without DNA. The length of the CDR3 is 15 residues. The CDR3 here is CASSRQGGMNTEAFF.

Here the CDR3 reads CASSVSGTGHTEAFF. This rearrangement joins TRBV5-1 to TRBJ1-1; TCRdb outputs TRBD1, but without DNA this stays unchecked. CDR3 length: 15 amino acids. The V gene's germline CDR1 is SGHRS and CDR2 YFSETQ.

The V call is TRBV3-1, the J call TRBJ2-7. The CDR3 runs to 15 residues. Germline V CDR1 and CDR2: LGHDT, YNNKEL (reference sequence). This chain's CDR3 is CASSPRRAASYEQYF.

The chain couples TRBV29-1 to TRBJ1-1; the D call of TRBD1 rests on TCRdb alone, since no DNA is present to check it. This CDR3 region has 13 residues. Germline CDR1 and CDR2: SQVTM and ANQGSEA. The CDR3 loop reads CSAGRDGYTEAFF.

The rearrangement links TRBV18 to TRBJ1-5; the D gene TCRdb calls, TRBD1, cannot be checked with no DNA. This CDR3 spans 13 amino acids. CDR1 and CDR2 from the germline V gene are KGHSH and LQKENI. CDR3 region: CASSPGETGAQHF. Using reference TRBV18 and TRBJ1-5 for the parts outside the CDR3, the full variable domain is NAGVMQNPRHLVRRRGQEARLRCSPMKGHSHVYWYRQLPEEGLKFMVYLQKENIIDESGMPKERFSAEFPKEGPSILRIQQVVRGDSAAYFCASSPGETGAQHFGDGTRLSIL.

The V gene is TRBV7-9, the J gene TRBJ2-3; TCRdb designates TRBD1, a call that cannot be tested without DNA. CDR3 size: 15 residues. CDR1 and CDR2 (germline): SEHNR, FQNEAQ (reference sequence). The CDR3 loop reads CASSLEGGFTDTQYF.

The J gene is TRBJ2-5, the V gene TRBV6-6; TCRdb returns TRBD2, unconfirmable since there is no DNA. The CDR3 covers 14 residues. In germline, CDR1 is MNHNY, CDR2 SVGAGI (reference sequence). CDR3 protein: CASSLRRAQETQYF.

The chain is built from TRBV6-1 and TRBJ2-2; TCRdb selects TRBD1, and the lack of DNA leaves this call unchecked. The CDR3 runs 17 residues. Germline lookup yields CDR1 MNHNS and CDR2 SASEGT. The CDR3 spells CASSDSTGPPRTGELFF.

The gene calls are TRBV11-2 and TRBJ2-1; without DNA, the TCRdb call of TRBD2 cannot be checked. This CDR3 spans 16 amino acids. The germline V gene encodes CDR1 SGHAT and CDR2 FQNNGV. CDR3 region: CASSLVSSGSLNEQFF.

This chain links TRBV4-3 with TRBJ1-4. Germline V gene data show CDR1 as LGHNA and CDR2 as YSLEER. There are 18 residues in the CDR3. The CDR3 sequence is CASSLAHLYSATNEKLFF.

The rearrangement uses TRBV6-2 or TRBV6-3 and TRBJ2-7; TCRdb gives TRBD1 as the D gene, but with no DNA this cannot be confirmed. CDR1 MNHEY and CDR2 SVGEGT come from the germline V gene. The CDR3 is made up of 14 amino acids. The CDR3 spells CASNDGTAHYEQYF.

The rearrangement uses TRBV6-5 and TRBJ2-3. The CDR3 sequence is 17 residues long. Germline assignment: CDR1 MNHEY and CDR2 SVGAGI. CDR3: CASSWGRIYPSTDTQYF.

This chain uses TRBV2 with TRBJ1-3. Germline assignment: CDR1 SNHLY and CDR2 FYNNEI. This CDR3 has 14 residues. CDR3 amino acids: CASSDGSSGNTIYF.

The genes are TRBV20-1 and TRBJ1-2; without DNA, the TCRdb call of TRBD1 cannot be checked. The germline gives CDR1 DFQATT, CDR2 SNEGSKA (reference sequence). The CDR3 sequence is 15 residues long. CDR3: CSAGRQAGPSYGYTF.

V usage is TRBV29-1 and J usage is TRBJ1-1. CDR1 SQVTM and CDR2 ANQGSEA come from the germline V gene. The CDR3 spans 12 residues. CDR3 region: CSVATMNTEAFF. Supplemented by reference TRBV29-1 and TRBJ1-1, the full variable domain reads SAVISQKPSRDICQRGTSLTIQCQVDSQVTMMFWYRQQPGQSLTLIATANQGSEATYESGFVIDKFPISRPNLTFSTLTVSNMSPEDSSIYLCSVATMNTEAFFGQGTRLTVV.

The rearrangement links TRBV27 to TRBJ1-4; the TRBD1 assignment by TCRdb is unverifiable without DNA. CDR1 is MNHEY, CDR2 SMNVEV, per germline (reference sequence). The CDR3 is made up of 17 amino acids. The CDR3 protein is CASGWGPTFGTNEKLFF.

V and J are TRBV12-3 or TRBV12-4 and TRBJ1-5; the TCRdb call, TRBD1, lacks DNA for checking. This CDR3 contains 15 residues. CDR3 amino acids: CASRRGGTTGQPQHF.

This chain links TRBV20-1 with TRBJ2-5; the TRBD1 assignment by TCRdb is unverifiable without DNA. The CDR3 loop spans 11 amino acids. Germline lookup yields CDR1 DFQATT and CDR2 SNEGSKA (reference sequence). CDR3 region: CSGGTQETQYF.

J is TRBJ1-1 and V is TRBV29-1. Germline lookup yields CDR1 SQVTM and CDR2 ANQGSEA. The CDR3 extends over 14 amino acids. CDR3 in amino acids: CSVESPERFSEAFF. The variable domain in full, completed from reference TRBV29-1 and TRBJ1-1, reads SAVISQKPSRDICQRGTSLTIQCQVDSQVTMMFWYRQQPGQSLTLIATANQGSEATYESGFVIDKFPISRPNLTFSTLTVSNMSPEDSSIYLCSVESPERFSEAFFGQGTRLTVV.

The rearrangement joins TRBV19 to TRBJ2-5; TCRdb designates TRBD1, a call that cannot be tested without DNA. The V gene's germline CDR1 is LNHDA and CDR2 SQIVND (reference sequence). The CDR3 has 15 residues. The CDR3 spells CASSIGRVRDETQYF. Based on the CDR3 plus reference TRBV19 and TRBJ2-5, the full variable domain is DGGITQSPKYLFRKEGQNVTLSCEQNLNHDAMYWYRQDPGQGLRLIYYSQIVNDFQKGDIAEGYSVSREKKESFPLTVTSAQKNPTAFYLCASSIGRVRDETQYFGPGTRLLVL.

The V gene is TRBV25-1, the J gene TRBJ2-1; TCRdb calls TRBD1, which cannot be checked without DNA. This CDR3 has 17 amino acids. Germline assignment: CDR1 MGHDK and CDR2 SYGVNS. Here the CDR3 reads CASSEYDAGPNYNEQFF. The whole variable domain, remainder taken from reference TRBV25-1 and TRBJ2-1, is EADIYQTPRYLVIGTGKKITLECSQTMGHDKMYWYQQDPGMELHLIHYSYGVNSTEKGDLSSESTVSRIRTEHFPLTLESARPSHTSQYLCASSEYDAGPNYNEQFFGPGTRLTVL.

The chain recombines TRBV6-2 or TRBV6-3 with TRBJ2-1; TCRdb's D gene call, TRBD2, goes unchecked for lack of DNA. Germline loops: CDR1 MNHEY, CDR2 SVGEGT. This CDR3 has 16 amino acids. The CDR3: CASSSGLAGGGDEQFF.

The gene calls are TRBV7-2 and TRBJ2-1. The CDR3 runs 15 residues. Germline CDR1 reads SGHTA; CDR2 reads FQGNSA. This CDR3 reads CASSFSGVSYNEQFF.

V and J are TRBV12-3 or TRBV12-4 and TRBJ1-1. The CDR3 is 12 amino acids. The CDR3 loop reads CASTILNTEAFF.